The TCR beta chain described here comes from a study of brain T cells in children with intractable seizures. Notes on the study in general: Viral specificity was inferred only from CDR3 similarity; HCMV serostatus was unknown.

Germline loops: CDR1 MNHNS, CDR2 SASEGT. The CDR3 runs 16 residues. Trimming at V came to 2 bases and at J to 1 base, leaving 5 bases not matched to a gene. Repertoires were generated with immunoSEQ multiplex PCR, while TCRdb's copy carries only in-frame clones and drops some. The sample lists around 100,000 clones, 90% to 95% occurring once. This clone has only one observation. What it recognizes is unknown. The sequence was obtained from a boy in the first two years of life with hemimegalencephaly and intractable seizures. The sequencing used peripheral blood, collected at surgery. The chain carries TRBV6-1 and TRBJ2-4, with 7 bases fitting TRBD2. CDR3 sequence (DNA): TGTGCCAGCAGTGAAACGGGGGGTAGGGCCAAAAACATTCAGTACTTC. As protein: CASSETGGRAKNIQYF.